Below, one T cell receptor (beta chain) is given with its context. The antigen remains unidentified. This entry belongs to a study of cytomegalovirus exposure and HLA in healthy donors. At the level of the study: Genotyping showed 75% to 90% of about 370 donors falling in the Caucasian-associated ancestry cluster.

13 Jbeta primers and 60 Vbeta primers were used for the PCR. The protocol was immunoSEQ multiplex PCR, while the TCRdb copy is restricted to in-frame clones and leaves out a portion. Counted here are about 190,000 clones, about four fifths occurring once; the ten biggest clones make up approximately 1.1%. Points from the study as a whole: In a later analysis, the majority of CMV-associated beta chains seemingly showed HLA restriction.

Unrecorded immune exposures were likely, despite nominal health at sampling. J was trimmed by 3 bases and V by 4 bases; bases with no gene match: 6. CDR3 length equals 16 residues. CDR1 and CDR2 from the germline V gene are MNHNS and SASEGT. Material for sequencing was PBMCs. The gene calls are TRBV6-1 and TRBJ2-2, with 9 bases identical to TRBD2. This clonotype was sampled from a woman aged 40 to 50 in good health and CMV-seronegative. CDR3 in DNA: TGTGCCAGCAGTGGGTTAGCGGGAGTGGACACCGGGGAGCTGTTTTTT. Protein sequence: CASSGLAGVDTGELFF.